The present T cell receptor (beta chain) was sequenced within a study of blood T cell repertoires in COVID-19. Study context: COVID-19 samples, acute and convalescent, were from the United States, Italy and Spain. The analysed material was cDNA or gDNA that came from T cells, B-cell-depleted T cells, or PBMCs.

There are 14 residues in the CDR3. Germline V gene lookup returns CDR1 SGDLS and CDR2 YYNGEE. The V end was cut by 1 base, the J end by 3 bases, with 8 bases between. Original handling: Reference gene primer amplification gave estimated nucleated cell counts. The protocol was immunoSEQ multiplex PCR, while the TCRdb copy is restricted to in-frame clones and leaves out a portion. V and J calls plus clone size are reproduced from that table; the DNA served to infer D and trimming. The sample lists fewer than 95,000 clones, 87% occurring once. The sequenced sample was peripheral blood. The TCR sequence derives from a male donor with acute or convalescent COVID-19. The rearrangement joins TRBV9 to TRBJ1-5; the D is unclear. The CDR3 loop is CASSVWADNQPQHF. The CDR3, as DNA: TGTGCCAGCAGCGTATGGGCAGACAATCAGCCCCAGCATTTT.